This T cell receptor beta chain was identified in a study of spatial heterogeneity in lung cancer (dated by TCRdb to 2018 to 2020). Regarding the study in general: Samples were obtained from roughly 72 patients with early-stage, untreated non-small cell lung cancer from the lung TRACERx cohort. Follow-up PBMC samples were sequenced whenever available, and the median time to follow-up was about 23 months after resection. Beta-chain transcripts were consistently detected in greater numbers than alpha-chain transcripts, which likely reflects a higher abundance of beta-chain transcripts. In the raw uncorrected reads, each unique combination of TCR and UMI appeared more than ten times on average. In non-small cell lung cancer, the study made a quantitative comparison of TCR alpha and beta repertoires among multiple tumor regions, matched nontumor lung and blood. TCR repertoire features were related to nonsynonymous mutation counts determined by whole-exome sequencing of tumor tissue. At surgery, both alpha and beta chains were TCR-sequenced in fewer than 250 tumor regions, 63 to 80 matched nontumor lung samples and 56 PBMC samples. Broad study findings and their caveats: Ubiquitous expanded tumor TCRs showed up in blood more often at tumor resection than at routine follow-up. Confirming at a functional level the hypothesis that regional TCRs recognize regional mutations was considered to require additional single-cell paired TCR alpha and beta sequencing. Only 11 to 15 patients were included in the comparisons of baseline and follow-up blood repertoires.

This clonotype was recorded at least ten times. The target of this receptor is not known. Base qualities are not at hand, and no much larger clone is one base apart. For this chain, trimming is 3 bases at the V end and 4 bases at the J end, and the number of junction bases without a gene match is 7. The germline V gene supplies CDR1 KGHSH and CDR2 LQKENI. From cysteine to phenylalanine, the CDR3 is 15 amino acids long. Left in the record is the CDR3 DNA by itself, 45 bases read in frame from the first base. The library was made by 5' RACE. The run used a NextSeq 500. To allow correction of PCR and sequencing errors, the TCR library protocol tagged every TCR cDNA molecule with a unique molecular identifier. Per the authors' processing: TCR identification, UMI-based error correction and CDR3 extraction were all carried out with Decombinator tools. TCRs above a frequency of 2 per 1,000, corresponding to the top 1% of the tumor frequency distribution, were defined as expanded. Renyi diversity was computed with the R vegan package after each repertoire had been subsampled 100 times to 5,000 TCRs. CDR3 similarity networks were constructed using string-kernel similarity of amino acid triplets, with links drawn between CDR3s whose pairwise similarity was above 0.82. The public reads were reprocessed in TCRdb via fastp at Q25 and MiXCR, keeping in-frame beta chains. Merged by CDR3 protein, the rows form single entries marked with the most common genes and DNA. The V and J calls come from TCRdb's annotation, not from the publication. The sample has around 100,000 distinct CDR3 sequences on record, 10% to 13% of them singletons. The ten largest account for less than 25% of the sample.

Per the publication, the time point label means: blood at routine non-recurrence follow-up after resection. Whole RNA extracted from tumor and nontumor lung tissue, or from cryopreserved PBMC samples, was used for TCR sequencing without cell sorting. A patient was chosen for TCR sequencing only when enough RNA was available from at least two tumor regions. The receptor was derived from a female donor with early-stage non-small cell lung cancer. In this chain, TRBV18 is recombined with TRBJ2-5; the central 8 bases match TRBD1. The source was PBMCs, collected at follow-up. The nucleotide sequence reads TGTGCCAGCTCACCGCCAAGACAGGGGACAGAGACCCAGTACTTC. This encodes CASSPPRQGTETQYF. Reference TRBV18 and TRBJ2-5 genes cover what lies past the CDR3, so the full variable domain is NAGVMQNPRHLVRRRGQEARLRCSPMKGHSHVYWYRQLPEEGLKFMVYLQKENIIDESGMPKERFSAEFPKEGPSILRIQQVVRGDSAAYFCASSPPRQGTETQYFGPGTRLLVL.